This T cell receptor (beta chain) was identified in a study of cytotoxic CD8 clonotypes in ibrutinib-treated CLL. Study at large: When averaged across all of the samples, the counts came to approximately 280,000 productive templates and more than 85,000 productive rearrangements.

The source of around 1.9 micrograms of genomic DNA for TCR beta libraries was cryopreserved PBMCs. Germline V lookup: CDR1 MNHEY, CDR2 SMNVEV (reference sequence). The CDR3 is 17 residues long. The V and J ends lost 4 bases and 10 bases, in that order; junction bases with no gene match: 17. Only in-frame clones appear in the TCRdb table, and some are missing; sequencing was by immunoSEQ multiplex PCR. This table holds 120,000 to 150,000 clones, roughly 90% found once. This clone was found once. This TCR came from a human donor with chronic lymphocytic leukemia. The sequencing here drew on PBMCs, taken after 12 months of ibrutinib treatment. This chain uses TRBV27 with TRBJ1-1; the match to TRBD1 covers 11 bases. CDR3 DNA: TGTGCCAGCAGTTGGACAGGGGGCGCGTTCCTCAATTCGGGAGCTTTCTTT. Its translation: CASSWTGGAFLNSGAFF.